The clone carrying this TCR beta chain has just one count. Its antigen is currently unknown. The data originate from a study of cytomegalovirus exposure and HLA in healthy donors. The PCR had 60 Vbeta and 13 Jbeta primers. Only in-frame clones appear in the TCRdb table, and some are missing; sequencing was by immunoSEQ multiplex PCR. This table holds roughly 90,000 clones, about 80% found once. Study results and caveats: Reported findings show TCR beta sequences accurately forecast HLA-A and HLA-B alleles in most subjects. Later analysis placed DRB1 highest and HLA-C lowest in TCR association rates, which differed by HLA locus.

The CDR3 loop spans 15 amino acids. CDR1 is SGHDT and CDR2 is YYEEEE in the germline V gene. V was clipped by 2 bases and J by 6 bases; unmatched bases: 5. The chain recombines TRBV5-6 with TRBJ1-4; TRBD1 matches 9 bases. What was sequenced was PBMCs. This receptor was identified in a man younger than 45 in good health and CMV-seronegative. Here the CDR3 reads CASSFPGQGYEKLFF. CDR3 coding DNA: TGTGCCAGCAGCTTTCCGGGACAGGGATATGAAAAACTGTTTTTT.